This T cell receptor beta chain stems from a study of cytomegalovirus exposure and HLA in healthy donors. Whole-study context: Around 85 million unique TCR sequences came from HLA-typed donors in an early release. Study-wide results and limits: Most subjects' HLA-A and HLA-B alleles were reportedly predicted from TCR beta sequences. Later analysis identified about 17,000 TCR beta sequences associated with HLA alleles, using a false discovery rate threshold of 0.05. TCR beta chain V- and J-gene trimming was linked, in a later analysis, to a missense variant in DCLRE1C.

Primers for the PCR totalled 60 Vbeta and 13 Jbeta. Data came from immunoSEQ multiplex PCR; TCRdb stores just in-frame clones and leaves some out. The sample carries around 29,000 clones, 50% to 75% recorded once. Worth noting for this clone: Its antigen is unidentified.

Looked up from germline, CDR1 is SGHTA and CDR2 is FQGNSA. The CDR3 has 17 amino acids. Deletions cut 4 bases from V and 6 bases from J, with 22 bases between. Sample: PBMCs. This chain connects TRBV7-2 to TRBJ2-4, with D perhaps matching TRBD2 (7 bases). This receptor was obtained from a male donor in good health and CMV-seropositive. This CDR3 reads CASSSRIRGGMGNIQYF. The CDR3 DNA is TGTGCCAGCAGCTCCCGGATTAGGGGGGGGATGGGAAACATTCAGTACTTC.